This T cell receptor beta chain emerged from a study of T cells in tumors after PD-1 blockade. About the research overall: Prior checkpoint blockade, systemic immunosuppressant use, or anti-cancer therapy within 4 weeks excluded patients. Mean per blood sample: about 100,000 templates (about 24,000-260,000), around 35,000 unique clonotypes. A subset received ongoing vismodegib 150 mg daily alongside anti-PD-1 therapy.

Input was about 600 ng to 6,004 ng of genomic DNA from tumor or blood. CDR3 length: 13 residues. Germline-derived CDR1 and CDR2 are SGHNT and YYREEE (reference sequence). V was shortened by 6 bases and J by 4 bases, with 13 bases between the two germline ends. Clones were sequenced by immunoSEQ multiplex PCR, and TCRdb holds only the in-frame ones, with some missing. The table lists fewer than 55,000 clones, more than 65% of them singletons, with about 4% in the top ten. This clonotype originated in a human donor with basal cell carcinoma. The V and J genes are TRBV5-4 and TRBJ2-5; D uncertain. The specimen was PBMCs, collected before anti-PD-1 treatment. CDR3 sequence (DNA): TGTGCCAGCACCATGGGCCAGAGAGAGACCCAGTACTTC. Protein sequence: CASTMGQRETQYF.